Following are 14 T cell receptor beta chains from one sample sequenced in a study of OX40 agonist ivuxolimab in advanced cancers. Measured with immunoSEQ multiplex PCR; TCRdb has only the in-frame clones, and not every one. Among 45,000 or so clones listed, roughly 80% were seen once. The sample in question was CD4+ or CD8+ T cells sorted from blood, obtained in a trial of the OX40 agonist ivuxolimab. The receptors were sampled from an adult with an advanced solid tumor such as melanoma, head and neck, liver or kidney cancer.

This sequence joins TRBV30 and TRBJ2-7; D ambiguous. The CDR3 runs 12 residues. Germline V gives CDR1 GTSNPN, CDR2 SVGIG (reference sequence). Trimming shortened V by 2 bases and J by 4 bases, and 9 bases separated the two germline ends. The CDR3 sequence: CAWSPAAYEQYF. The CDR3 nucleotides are TGTGCCTGGAGTCCGGCAGCTTACGAGCAGTACTTC.

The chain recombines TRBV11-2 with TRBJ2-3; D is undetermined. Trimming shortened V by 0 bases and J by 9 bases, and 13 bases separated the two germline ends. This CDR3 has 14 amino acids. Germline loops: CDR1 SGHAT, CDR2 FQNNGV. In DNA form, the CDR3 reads TGTGCCAGCAGCTTAGATCGAGGTGAAAGAACGCAGTATTTT. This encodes CASSLDRGERTQYF.

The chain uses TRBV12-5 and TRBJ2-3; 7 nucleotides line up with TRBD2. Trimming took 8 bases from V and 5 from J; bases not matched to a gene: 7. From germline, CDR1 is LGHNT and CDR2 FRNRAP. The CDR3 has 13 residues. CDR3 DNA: TGTGCTAGTTCTTTTGGGGGGGGAGATACGCAGTATTTT. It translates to CASSFGGGDTQYF.

This CDR3 is CASSLSKYSSYNSPLHF. The DNA of the CDR3 is TGTGCCAGCAGTTTATCGAAGTACAGCTCCTATAATTCACCCCTCCACTTT. The rearrangement links TRBV27 to TRBJ1-6; D gene unclear. Trimming took off 0 bases at V and 0 bases at J, with 9 bases between the two ends. The germline V gene encodes CDR1 MNHEY and CDR2 SMNVEV (reference sequence). The CDR3 length is 17 residues.

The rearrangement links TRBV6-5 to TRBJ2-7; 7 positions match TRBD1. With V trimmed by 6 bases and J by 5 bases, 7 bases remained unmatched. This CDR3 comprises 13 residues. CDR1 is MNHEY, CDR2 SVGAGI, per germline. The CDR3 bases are TGTGCCAGCAGACAGACAGGGACGAACGAGCAGTACTTC. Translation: CASRQTGTNEQYF.

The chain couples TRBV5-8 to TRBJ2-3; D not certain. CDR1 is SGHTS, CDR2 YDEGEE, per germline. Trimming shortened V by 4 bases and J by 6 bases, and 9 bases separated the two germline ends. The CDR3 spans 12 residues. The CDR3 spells CASSLPADTQYF. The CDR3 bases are TGTGCCAGCAGCCTACCCGCGGATACGCAGTATTTT.

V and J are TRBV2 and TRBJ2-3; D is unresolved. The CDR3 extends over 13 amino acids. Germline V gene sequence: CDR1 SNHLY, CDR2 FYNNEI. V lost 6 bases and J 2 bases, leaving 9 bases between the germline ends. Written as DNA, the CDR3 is TGTGCCAGCAGGGTCAGAAACACAGATACGCAGTATTTT. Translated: CASRVRNTDTQYF.

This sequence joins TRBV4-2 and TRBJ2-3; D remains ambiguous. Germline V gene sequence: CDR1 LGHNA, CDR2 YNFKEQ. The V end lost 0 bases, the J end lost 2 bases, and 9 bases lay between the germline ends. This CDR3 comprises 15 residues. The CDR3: CASSQDRRITDTQYF. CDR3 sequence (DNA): TGTGCCAGCAGCCAAGATAGGCGGATCACAGATACGCAGTATTTT.

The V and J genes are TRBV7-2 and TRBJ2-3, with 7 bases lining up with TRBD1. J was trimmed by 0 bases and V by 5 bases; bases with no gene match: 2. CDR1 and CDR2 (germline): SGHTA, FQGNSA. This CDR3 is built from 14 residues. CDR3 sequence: CASSKGQSTDTQYF. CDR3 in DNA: TGTGCCAGCAGCAAGGGACAGAGCACAGATACGCAGTATTTT.

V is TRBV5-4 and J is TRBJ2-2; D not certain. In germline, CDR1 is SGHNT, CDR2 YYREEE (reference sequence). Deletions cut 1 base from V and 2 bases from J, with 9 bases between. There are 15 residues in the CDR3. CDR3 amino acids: CASSLYDVNTGELFF. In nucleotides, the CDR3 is TGTGCCAGCAGCTTGTACGACGTAAACACCGGGGAGCTGTTTTTT.

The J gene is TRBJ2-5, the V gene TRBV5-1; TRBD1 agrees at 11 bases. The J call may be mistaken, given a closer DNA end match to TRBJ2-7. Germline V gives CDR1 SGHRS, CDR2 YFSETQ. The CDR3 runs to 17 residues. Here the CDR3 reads CASSNGQGASLGDEQYF. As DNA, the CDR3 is TGCGCCAGCAGCAACGGACAGGGGGCCTCTTTAGGGGACGAGCAGTACTTC.

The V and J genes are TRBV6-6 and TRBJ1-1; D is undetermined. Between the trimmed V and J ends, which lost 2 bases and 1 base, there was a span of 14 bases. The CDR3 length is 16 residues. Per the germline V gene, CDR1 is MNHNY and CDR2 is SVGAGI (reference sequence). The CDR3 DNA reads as TGTGCCAGCAGTTACCATAGGGCCTCTGGGAACACTGAAGCTTTCTTT. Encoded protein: CASSYHRASGNTEAFF.

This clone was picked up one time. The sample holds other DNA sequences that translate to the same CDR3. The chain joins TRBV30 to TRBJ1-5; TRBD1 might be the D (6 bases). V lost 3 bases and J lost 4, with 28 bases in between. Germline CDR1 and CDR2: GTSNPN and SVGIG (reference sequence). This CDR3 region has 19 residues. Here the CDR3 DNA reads TGTGCCTGGAGGGGGGTATTGGGGCAGGGGAGGAGGAAAAATCAGCCCCAGCATTTT. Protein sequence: CAWRGVLGQGRRKNQPQHF.

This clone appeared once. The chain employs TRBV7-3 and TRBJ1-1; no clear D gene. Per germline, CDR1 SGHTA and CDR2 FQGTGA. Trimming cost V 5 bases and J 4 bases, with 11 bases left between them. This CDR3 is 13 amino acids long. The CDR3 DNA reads TGTGCCAGCAGCCGAGCTTGGGGCACTGAAGCTTTCTTT. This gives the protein CASSRAWGTEAFF.